This T cell receptor (beta chain) was obtained from a study of T cells after yellow fever vaccination (dated by TCRdb to about 2019). Regarding the research as a whole: Libraries from fractions with low cell numbers were prepared with the SMART-Seq v4 Ultra Low Input RNA kit. To follow T-cell clones before and after primary and booster YFV17D yellow fever vaccination, bulk TCR alpha and beta repertoires were sequenced over time. The cohort comprised two healthy male donors, one aged 18 to 30 and one aged 30 to 39 years. Blood samples were taken at several timepoints before and after primary and secondary immunization, and bulk PBMC replicates and cell subsets were isolated. General findings and caveats noted by the study authors: A small fraction of clonotypes appeared in both the CD4 and CD8 compartments, likely as a result of convergent recombination. FACS-sorted repertoires could contain abundant contaminating clonotypes from the bulk population, so computational filtering was required. Most clones expanded after primary vaccination were re-detected after the booster (96% of CD4 and approximately 85% of CD8), suggesting broad memory maintenance. Because only a couple of donors were included in the study, the extent to which the findings can be generalized is limited. The secondary T-cell response was found to be weaker but faster than the primary response, with a peak reached on day 5 rather than on day 15.

This clonotype was seen more than once but under ten times. Its antigen is still unknown. Base-call qualities are not available, and no considerably larger clone is one nucleotide away. TCRdb records Illumina NovaSeq 6000 as the sequencer. TCR cDNA was synthesized by 5'RACE template switching, which introduced a universal primer site and unique molecular identifiers. Priming for cDNA synthesis came from both the TCR alpha and TCR beta constant segments. Library amplification involved two PCR steps, and the second step added sample barcodes and sequencing adapters. Sequencing of libraries was done on Illumina HiSeq 2500 (2x100 bp) or NovaSeq (2x150 bp). In the source study's methods: MIGEC was used to demultiplex reads and collapse the reads into UMI consensus sequences, and MiXCR was used for V(D)J alignment. Using edgeR on replicate PBMC samples, clonotypes were called vaccine-responding if FDR was below 0.01 and the log2 fold change was above 5 up to day 15. Bulk clonotypes were assigned CD4 or CD8 identity according to which sequenced CD4 or CD8 repertoire held them at higher abundance. TCRdb applied fastp at Q25 and MiXCR to the public reads, then kept only in-frame beta chains. Every CDR3 protein is listed once, alongside the most common genes and DNA of its rows. V and J calls and clone size were set by TCRdb, not the authors. A total of a few hundred thousand distinct CDR3 sequences appear in this sample, roughly 4.3% of them only once. Approximately 23% of the sample goes to the ten largest clones.

Inclusive of the bounding cysteine and phenylalanine, the CDR3 is 12 residues long. Left in the record is the CDR3 DNA by itself, 36 bases read in frame from the first base. Deletion took 11 bases off V and 5 bases off J, with a span of 15 bases between the germline ends. CDR1 and CDR2, looked up from the germline V gene (reference sequence), are LNHDA and SQIVND. Explained via the paper, the treatment or condition label denotes: live attenuated yellow fever vaccine strain. At each blood-draw timepoint, two biological replicates of bulk PBMCs were obtained. PBMCs were isolated from peripheral blood using a standard Ficoll-Paque protocol. RNA was extracted with TriZol from bulk PBMCs, CD4 and CD8 fractions, and dextramer-positive and dextramer-negative fractions.

The material was PBMCs, obtained 5 days after the yellow fever booster vaccination. Here the chain combines TRBV19 and TRBJ1-2; the D gene is not confidently resolved. The clonotype comes from a man between 18 and 35 years old who received the YFV17D yellow fever vaccine. This receptor carries the CDR3 CAASQTGYGYTF. The sequence in DNA is TGTGCCGCTTCCCAGACTGGTTATGGCTACACCTTC.